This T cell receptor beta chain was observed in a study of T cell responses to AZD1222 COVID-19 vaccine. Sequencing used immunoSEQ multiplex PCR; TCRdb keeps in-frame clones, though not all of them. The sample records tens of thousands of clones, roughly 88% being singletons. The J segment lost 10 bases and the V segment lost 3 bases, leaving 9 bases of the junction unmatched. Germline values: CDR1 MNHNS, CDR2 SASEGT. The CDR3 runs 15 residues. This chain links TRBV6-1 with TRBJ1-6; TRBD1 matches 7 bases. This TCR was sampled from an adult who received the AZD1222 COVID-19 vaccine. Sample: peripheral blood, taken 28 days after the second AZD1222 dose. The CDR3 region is CASSDTQGIGSPLHF. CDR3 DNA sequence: TGTGCCAGCAGTGACACACAGGGGATTGGGTCACCCCTCCACTTT.